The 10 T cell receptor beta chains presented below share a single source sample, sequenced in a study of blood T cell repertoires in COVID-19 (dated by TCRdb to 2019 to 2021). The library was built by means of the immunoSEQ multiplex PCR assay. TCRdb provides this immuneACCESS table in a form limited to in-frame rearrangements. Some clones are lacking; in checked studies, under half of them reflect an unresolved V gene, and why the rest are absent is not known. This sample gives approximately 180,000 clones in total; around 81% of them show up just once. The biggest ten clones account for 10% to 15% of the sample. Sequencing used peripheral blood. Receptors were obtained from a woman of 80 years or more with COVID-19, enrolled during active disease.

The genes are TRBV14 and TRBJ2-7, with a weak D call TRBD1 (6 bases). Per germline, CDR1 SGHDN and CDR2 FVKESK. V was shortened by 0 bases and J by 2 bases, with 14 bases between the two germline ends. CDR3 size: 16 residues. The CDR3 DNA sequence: TGTGCCAGCAGCCAAGAAGTGGGGGCGCGGACCTACGAGCAGTACTTC. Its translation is CASSQEVGARTYEQYF.

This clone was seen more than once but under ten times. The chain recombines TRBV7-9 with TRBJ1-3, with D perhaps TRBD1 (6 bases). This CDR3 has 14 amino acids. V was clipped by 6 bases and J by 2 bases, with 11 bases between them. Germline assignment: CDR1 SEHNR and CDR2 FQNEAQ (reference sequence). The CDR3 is CASSLDRAGNTIYF. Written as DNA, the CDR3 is TGTGCCAGCAGTTTGGACAGAGCTGGAAACACCATATATTTT.

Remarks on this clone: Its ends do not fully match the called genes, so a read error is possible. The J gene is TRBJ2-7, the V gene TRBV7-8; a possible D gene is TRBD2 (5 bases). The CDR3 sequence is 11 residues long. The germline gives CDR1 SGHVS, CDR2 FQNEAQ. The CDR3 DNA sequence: TGTGCCAGCAGCTCAACCGGGATTCTTTGCTTC. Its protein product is CASSSTGILCF.

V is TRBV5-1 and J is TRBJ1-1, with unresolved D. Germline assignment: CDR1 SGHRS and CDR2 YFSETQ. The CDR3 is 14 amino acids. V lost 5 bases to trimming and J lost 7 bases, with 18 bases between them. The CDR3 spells CASRSGGPGIEAFF. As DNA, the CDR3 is TGCGCCAGCAGAAGTGGAGGGCCAGGTATTGAAGCTTTCTTT.

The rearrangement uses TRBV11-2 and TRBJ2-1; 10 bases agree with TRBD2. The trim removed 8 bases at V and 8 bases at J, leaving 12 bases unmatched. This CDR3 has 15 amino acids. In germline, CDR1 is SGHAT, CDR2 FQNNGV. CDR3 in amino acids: CASANSGGPKYEQFF. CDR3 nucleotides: TGTGCCAGCGCCAATAGCGGGGGGCCGAAATATGAGCAGTTCTTC.

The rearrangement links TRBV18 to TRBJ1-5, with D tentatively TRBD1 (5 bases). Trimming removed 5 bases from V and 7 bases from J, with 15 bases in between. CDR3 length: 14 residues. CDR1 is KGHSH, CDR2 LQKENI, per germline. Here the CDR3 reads CASSGQGNGQPQHF. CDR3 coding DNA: TGTGCCAGCTCAGGGCAGGGAAACGGCCAGCCCCAGCATTTT.

In nucleotides, the CDR3 is TGTGCCAGCAGTGAAGGGACTCCGAACACTGAAGCTTTCTTT. Encoded protein: CASSEGTPNTEAFF. The chain is built from TRBV2 and TRBJ1-1; D gene uncertain. Germline V gene sequence: CDR1 SNHLY, CDR2 FYNNEI. With 1 base removed from V and 1 base from J, the gap between germline ends came to 7 bases. This CDR3 is built from 14 residues.

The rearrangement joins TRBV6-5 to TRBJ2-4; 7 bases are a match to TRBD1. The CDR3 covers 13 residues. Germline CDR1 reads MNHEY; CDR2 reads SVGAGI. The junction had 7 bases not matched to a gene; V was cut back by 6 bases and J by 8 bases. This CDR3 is CASSFDRVDIQYF. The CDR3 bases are TGTGCCAGCAGCTTTGACAGGGTAGACATTCAGTACTTC.

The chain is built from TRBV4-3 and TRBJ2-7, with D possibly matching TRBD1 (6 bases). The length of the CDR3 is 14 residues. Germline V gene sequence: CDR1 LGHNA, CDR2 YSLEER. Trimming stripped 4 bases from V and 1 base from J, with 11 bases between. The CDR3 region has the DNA TGCGCCAGCAGCCCCATGGACAGTTCCTACGAGCAGTACTTC. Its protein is CASSPMDSSYEQYF.

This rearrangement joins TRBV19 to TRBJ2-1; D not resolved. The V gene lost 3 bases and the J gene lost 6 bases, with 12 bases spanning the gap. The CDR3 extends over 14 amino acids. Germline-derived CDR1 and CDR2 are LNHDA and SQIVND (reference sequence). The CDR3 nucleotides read TGTGCCAGTAGTATTTTCACTACCACCAATGAGCAGTTCTTC. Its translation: CASSIFTTTNEQFF.